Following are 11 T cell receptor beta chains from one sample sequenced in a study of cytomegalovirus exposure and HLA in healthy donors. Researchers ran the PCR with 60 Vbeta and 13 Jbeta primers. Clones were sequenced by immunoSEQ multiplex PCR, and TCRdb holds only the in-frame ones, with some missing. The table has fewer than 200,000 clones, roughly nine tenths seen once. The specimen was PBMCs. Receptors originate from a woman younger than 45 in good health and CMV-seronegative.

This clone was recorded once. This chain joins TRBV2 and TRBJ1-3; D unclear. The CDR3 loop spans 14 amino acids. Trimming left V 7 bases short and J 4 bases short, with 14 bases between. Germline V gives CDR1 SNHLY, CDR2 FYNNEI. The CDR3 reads CASTRRNTGNTIYF. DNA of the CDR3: TGTGCCAGCACCCGTCGAAACACCGGAAACACCATATATTTT.

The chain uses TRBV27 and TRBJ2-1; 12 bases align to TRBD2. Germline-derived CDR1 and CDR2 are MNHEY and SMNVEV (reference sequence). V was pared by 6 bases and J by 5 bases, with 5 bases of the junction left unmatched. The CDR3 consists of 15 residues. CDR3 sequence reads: CASSFRTSGNNEQFF. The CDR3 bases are TGTGCCAGCAGCTTTAGGACTAGCGGGAACAATGAGCAGTTCTTC.

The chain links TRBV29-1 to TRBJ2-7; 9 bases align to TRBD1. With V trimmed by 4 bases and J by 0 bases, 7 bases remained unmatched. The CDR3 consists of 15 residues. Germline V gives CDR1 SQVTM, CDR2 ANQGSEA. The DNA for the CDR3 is TGCAGCGTTGGGGGCGGGACAGGGAGCTCCTACGAGCAGTACTTC. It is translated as CSVGGGTGSSYEQYF.

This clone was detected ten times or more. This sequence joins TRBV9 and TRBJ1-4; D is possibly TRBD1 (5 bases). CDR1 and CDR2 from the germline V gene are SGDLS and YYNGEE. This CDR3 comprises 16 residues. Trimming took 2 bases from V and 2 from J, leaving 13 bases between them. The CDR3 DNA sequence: TGTGCCAGCAGCGTGGGAGGGGCAGGGACTAATGAAAAACTGTTTTTT. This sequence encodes CASSVGGAGTNEKLFF. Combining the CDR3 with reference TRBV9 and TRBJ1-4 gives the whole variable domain DSGVTQTPKHLITATGQRVTLRCSPRSGDLSVYWYQQSLDQGLQFLIQYYNGEERAKGNILERFSAQQFPDLHSELNLSSLELGDSALYFCASSVGGAGTNEKLFFGSGTQLSVL.

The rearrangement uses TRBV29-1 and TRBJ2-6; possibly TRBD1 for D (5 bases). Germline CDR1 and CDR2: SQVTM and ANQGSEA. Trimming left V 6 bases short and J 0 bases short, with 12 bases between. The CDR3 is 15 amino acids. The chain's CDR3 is CSVGQSLSGANVLTF. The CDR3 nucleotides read TGCAGCGTCGGACAATCCCTCTCTGGGGCCAACGTCCTGACTTTC.

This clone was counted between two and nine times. The CDR3 sequence: CASSLRQGLTEAFF. The CDR3 DNA follows: TGTGCCAGCAGTTTAAGGCAGGGACTCACTGAAGCTTTCTTT. The chain joins TRBV28 to TRBJ1-1, with D tentatively TRBD1 (5 bases). V lost 2 bases and J 4 bases, leaving 11 bases between the germline ends. Germline-derived CDR1 and CDR2 are MDHEN and SYDVKM. This CDR3 comprises 14 residues.

The chain's CDR3 is CASSPRTLKETQYF. In DNA form, the CDR3 reads TGTGCCAGCAGCCCCAGGACTCTGAAAGAGACCCAGTACTTC. V is TRBV9 and J is TRBJ2-5; perhaps TRBD2 as D (5 bases). Between the trimmed V and J ends, which lost 4 bases and 3 bases, there was a span of 13 bases. CDR3 length: 14 residues. Germline V CDR1 and CDR2: SGDLS, YYNGEE.

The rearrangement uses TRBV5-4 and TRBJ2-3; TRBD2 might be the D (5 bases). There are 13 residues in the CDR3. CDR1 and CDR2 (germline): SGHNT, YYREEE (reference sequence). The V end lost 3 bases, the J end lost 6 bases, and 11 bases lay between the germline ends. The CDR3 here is CASSYRELDTQYF. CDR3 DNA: TGTGCCAGCAGCTACCGGGAACTCGATACGCAGTATTTT.

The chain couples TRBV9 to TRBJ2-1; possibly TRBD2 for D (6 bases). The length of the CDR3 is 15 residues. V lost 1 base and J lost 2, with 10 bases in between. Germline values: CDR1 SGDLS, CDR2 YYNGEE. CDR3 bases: TGTGCCAGCAGCGTATGGGGGGAACCCTACAATGAGCAGTTCTTC. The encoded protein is CASSVWGEPYNEQFF.

The CDR3 protein is CASSQDVQGPTEAFF. The DNA of the CDR3 is TGCGCCAGCAGCCAAGATGTTCAGGGGCCCACTGAAGCTTTCTTT. This sequence joins TRBV4-3 and TRBJ1-1; tentative D call: TRBD1 (6 bases). Germline lookup yields CDR1 LGHNA and CDR2 YSLEER. The CDR3 extends over 15 amino acids. V gave up 0 bases and J gave up 4 bases, with 12 bases separating them.

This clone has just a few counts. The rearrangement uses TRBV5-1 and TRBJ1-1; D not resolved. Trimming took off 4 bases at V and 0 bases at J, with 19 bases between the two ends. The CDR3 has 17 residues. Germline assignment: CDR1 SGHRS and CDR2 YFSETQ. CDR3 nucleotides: TGCGCCAGCAGCCATAACAACCCCGGAGCCCTGAACACTGAAGCTTTCTTT. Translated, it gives CASSHNNPGALNTEAFF. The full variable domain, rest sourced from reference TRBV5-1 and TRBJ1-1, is KAGVTQTPRYLIKTRGQQVTLSCSPISGHRSVSWYQQTPGQGLQFLFEYFSETQRNKGNFPGRFSGRQFSNSRSEMNVSTLELGDSALYLCASSHNNPGALNTEAFFGQGTRLTVV.